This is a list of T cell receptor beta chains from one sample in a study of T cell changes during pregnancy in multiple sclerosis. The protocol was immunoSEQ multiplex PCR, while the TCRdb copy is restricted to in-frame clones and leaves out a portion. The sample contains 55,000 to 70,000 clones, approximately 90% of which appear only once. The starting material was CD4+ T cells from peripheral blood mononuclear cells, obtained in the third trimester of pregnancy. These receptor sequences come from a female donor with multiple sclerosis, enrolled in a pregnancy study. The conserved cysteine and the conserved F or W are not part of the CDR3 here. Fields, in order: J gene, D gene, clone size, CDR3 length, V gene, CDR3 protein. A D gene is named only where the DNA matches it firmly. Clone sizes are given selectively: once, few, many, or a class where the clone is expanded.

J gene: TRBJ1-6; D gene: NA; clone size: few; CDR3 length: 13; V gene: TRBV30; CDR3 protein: AWSVMGLDNSPLH
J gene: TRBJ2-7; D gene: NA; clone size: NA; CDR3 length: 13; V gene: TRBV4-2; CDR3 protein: ASSQVTGSTYEQY
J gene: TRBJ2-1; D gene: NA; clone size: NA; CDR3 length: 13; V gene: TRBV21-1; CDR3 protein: ASSPERAHPHEQF
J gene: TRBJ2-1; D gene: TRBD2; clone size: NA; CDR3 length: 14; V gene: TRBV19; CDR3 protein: ASSMRSGGAVNEQF
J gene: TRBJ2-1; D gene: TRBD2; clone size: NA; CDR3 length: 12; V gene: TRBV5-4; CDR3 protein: ASSLERGNNEQF
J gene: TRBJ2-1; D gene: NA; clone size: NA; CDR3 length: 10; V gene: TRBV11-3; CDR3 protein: ASSSTDNEQF
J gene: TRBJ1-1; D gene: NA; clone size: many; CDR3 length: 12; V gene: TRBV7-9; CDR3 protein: ASSLGSQNTEAF
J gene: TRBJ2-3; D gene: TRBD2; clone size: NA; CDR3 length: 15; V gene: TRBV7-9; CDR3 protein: ASSFAGGRRFTDTQY
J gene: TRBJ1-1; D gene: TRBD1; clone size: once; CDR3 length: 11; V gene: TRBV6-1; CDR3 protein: ASSETGQGEAF
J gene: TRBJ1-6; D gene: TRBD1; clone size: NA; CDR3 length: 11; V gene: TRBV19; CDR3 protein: ATDQGAYSPLH
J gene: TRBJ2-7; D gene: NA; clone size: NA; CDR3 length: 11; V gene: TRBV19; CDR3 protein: ASSIDAGYEQY
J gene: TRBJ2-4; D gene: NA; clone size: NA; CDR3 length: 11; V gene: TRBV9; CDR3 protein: ASSLDRENIQY
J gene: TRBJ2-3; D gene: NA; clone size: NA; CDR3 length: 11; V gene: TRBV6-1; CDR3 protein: ASSSQRGDTQY
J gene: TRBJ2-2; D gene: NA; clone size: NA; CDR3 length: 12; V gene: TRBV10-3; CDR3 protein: AISENPSTGELF
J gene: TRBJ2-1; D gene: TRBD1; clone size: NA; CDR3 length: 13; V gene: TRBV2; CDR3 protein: ASTEGTGGINEQF
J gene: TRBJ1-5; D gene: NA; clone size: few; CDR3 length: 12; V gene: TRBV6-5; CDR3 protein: ASSSPPTGQPQH
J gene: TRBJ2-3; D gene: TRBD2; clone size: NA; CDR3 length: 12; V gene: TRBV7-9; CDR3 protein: ASTHGGSTDTQY
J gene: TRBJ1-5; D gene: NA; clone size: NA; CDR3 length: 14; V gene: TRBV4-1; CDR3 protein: ASSQDKAGANQPQH
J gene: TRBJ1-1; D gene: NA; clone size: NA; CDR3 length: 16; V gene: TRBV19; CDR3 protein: ASSIDLGAPFLNTEAF
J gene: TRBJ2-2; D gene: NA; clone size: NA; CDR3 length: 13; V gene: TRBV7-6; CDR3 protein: ASSLGTPNTGELF
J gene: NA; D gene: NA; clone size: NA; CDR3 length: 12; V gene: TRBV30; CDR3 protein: AWSERRGAYEQY
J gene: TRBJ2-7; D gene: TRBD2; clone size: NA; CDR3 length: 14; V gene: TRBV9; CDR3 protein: ASSRGVGGGSYEQY
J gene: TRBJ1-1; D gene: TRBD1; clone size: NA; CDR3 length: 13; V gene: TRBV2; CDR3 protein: ASSEAGGDRGEAF
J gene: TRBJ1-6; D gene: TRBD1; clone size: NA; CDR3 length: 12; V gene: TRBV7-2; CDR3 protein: ASSPRDSRSPLH
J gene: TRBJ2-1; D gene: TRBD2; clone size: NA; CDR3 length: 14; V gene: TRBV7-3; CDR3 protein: ASSRLSGGSYNEQF
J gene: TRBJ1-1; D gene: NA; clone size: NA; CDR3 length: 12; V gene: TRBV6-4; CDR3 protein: ASSNRAGSSEAF